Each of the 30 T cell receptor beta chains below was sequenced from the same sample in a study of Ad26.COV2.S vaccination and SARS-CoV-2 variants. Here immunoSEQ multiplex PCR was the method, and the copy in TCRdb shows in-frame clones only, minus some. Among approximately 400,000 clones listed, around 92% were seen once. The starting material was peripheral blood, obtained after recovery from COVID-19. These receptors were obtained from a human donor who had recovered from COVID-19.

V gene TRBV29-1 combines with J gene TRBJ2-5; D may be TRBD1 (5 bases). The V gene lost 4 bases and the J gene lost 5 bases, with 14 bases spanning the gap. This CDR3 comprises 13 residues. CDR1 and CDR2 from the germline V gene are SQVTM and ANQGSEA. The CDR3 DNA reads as TGCAGCGTTGTCGGCAGGGCGGCGGAGACCCAGTACTTC. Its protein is CSVVGRAAETQYF.

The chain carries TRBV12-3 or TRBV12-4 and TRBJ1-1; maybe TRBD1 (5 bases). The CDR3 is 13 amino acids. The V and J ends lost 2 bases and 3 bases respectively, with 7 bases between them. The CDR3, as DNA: TGTGCCAGCAGTTTAAGAGGGGACACTGAAGCTTTCTTT. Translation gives CASSLRGDTEAFF.

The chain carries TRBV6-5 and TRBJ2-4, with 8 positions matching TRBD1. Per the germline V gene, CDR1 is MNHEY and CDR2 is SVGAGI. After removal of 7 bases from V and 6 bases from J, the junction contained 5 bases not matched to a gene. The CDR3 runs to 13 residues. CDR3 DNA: TGTGCCAGCACCAATGGACAGGGAAACATTCAGTACTTC. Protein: CASTNGQGNIQYF.

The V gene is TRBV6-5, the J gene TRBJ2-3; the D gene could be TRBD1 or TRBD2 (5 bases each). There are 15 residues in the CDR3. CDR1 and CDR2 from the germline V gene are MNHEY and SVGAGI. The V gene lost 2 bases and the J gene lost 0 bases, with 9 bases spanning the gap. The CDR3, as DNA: TGTGCCAGCAGTTACCTGAGGGGTAGCACAGATACGCAGTATTTT. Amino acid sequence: CASSYLRGSTDTQYF.

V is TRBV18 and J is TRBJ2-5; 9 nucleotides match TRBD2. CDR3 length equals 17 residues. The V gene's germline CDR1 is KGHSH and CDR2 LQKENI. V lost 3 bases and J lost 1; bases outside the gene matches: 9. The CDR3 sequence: CASSPPRSGGFQETQYF. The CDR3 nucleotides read TGTGCCAGCTCACCGCCCCGGAGCGGGGGGTTCCAAGAGACCCAGTACTTC.

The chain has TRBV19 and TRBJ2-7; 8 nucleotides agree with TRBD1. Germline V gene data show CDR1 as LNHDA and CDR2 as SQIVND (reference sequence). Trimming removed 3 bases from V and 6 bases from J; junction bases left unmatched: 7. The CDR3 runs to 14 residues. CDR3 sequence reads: CASSIERTGSEQYF. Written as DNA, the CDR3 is TGTGCCAGTAGTATCGAGAGGACAGGGAGCGAGCAGTACTTC.

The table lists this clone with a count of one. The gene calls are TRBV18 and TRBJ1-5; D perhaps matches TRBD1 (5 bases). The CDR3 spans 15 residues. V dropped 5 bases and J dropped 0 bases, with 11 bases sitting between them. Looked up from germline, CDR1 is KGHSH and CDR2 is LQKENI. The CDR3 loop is CASSSDSYSNQPQHF. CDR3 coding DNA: TGTGCCAGCTCATCTGACAGTTATAGCAATCAGCCCCAGCATTTT.

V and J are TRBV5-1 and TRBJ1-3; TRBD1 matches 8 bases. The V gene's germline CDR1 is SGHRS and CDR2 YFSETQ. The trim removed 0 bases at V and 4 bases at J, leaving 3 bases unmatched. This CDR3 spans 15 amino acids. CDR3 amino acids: CASSLGQGMGNTIYF. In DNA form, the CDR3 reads TGCGCCAGCAGCTTGGGACAGGGGATGGGAAACACCATATATTTT.

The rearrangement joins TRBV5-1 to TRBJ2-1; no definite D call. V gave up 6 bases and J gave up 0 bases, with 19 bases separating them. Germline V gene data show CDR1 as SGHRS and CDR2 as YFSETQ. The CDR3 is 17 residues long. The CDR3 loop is CASTRDLPQSSYNEQFF. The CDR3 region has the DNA TGCGCCAGCACTCGAGACCTCCCTCAAAGCTCCTACAATGAGCAGTTCTTC.

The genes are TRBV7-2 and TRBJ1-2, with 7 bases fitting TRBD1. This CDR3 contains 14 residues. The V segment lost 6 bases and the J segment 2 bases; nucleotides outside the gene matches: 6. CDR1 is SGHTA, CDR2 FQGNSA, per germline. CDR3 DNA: TGTGCCAGCAGGAGGGACAGCACGAACTATGGCTACACCTTC. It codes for CASRRDSTNYGYTF.

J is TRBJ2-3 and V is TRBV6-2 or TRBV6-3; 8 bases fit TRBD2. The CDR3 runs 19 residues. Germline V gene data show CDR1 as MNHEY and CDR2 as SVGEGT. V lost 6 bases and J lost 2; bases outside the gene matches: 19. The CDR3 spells CASSPPQGRGGPHTDTQYF. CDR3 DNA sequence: TGTGCCAGCAGCCCCCCTCAAGGCCGGGGGGGGCCTCACACAGATACGCAGTATTTT.

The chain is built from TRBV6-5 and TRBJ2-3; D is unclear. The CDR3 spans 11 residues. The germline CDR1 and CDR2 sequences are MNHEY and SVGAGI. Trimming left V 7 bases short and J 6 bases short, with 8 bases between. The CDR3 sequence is CASNSLDTQYF. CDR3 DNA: TGTGCCAGCAACTCCCTGGATACGCAGTATTTT.

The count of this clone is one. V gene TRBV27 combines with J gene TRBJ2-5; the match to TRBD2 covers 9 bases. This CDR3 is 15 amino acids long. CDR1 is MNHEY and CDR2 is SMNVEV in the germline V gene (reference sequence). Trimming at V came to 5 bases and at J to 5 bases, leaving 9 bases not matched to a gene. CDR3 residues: CASSTFAGGRETQYF. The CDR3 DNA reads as TGTGCCAGCAGTACCTTCGCGGGGGGGCGTGAGACCCAGTACTTC.

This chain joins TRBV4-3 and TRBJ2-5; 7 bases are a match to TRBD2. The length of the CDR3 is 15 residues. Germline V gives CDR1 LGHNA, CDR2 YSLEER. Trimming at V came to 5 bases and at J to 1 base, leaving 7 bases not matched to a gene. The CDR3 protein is CASSIVRLAQETQYF. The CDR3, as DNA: TGCGCCAGCAGCATCGTTCGACTAGCCCAAGAGACCCAGTACTTC.

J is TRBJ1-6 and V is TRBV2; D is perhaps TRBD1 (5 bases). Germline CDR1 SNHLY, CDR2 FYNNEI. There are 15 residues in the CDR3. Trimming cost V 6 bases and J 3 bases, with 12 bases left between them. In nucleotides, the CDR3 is TGTGCCAGCAGGCCTGACAGTGGCTATAATTCACCCCTCCACTTT. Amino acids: CASRPDSGYNSPLHF.

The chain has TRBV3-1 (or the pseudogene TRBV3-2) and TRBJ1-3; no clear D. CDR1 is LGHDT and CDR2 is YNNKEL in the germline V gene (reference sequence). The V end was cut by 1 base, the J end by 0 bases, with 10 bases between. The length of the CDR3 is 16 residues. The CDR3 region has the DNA TGTGCCAGCAGCCAAGTATGGCCATCCTCTGGAAACACCATATATTTT. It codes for CASSQVWPSSGNTIYF.

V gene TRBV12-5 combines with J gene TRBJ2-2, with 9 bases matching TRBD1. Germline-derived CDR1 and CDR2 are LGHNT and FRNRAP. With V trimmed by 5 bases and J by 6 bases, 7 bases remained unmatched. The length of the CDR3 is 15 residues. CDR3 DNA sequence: TGTGCTAGTGGTCTCCGGACAGGGGATGCCGGGGAGCTGTTTTTT. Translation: CASGLRTGDAGELFF.

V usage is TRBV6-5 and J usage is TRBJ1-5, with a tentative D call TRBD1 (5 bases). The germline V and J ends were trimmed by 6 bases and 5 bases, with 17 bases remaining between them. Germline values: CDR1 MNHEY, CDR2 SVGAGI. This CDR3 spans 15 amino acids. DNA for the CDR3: TGTGCCAGCAGACCGGCAGGGACCCCGCATCAGCCCCAGCATTTT. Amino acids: CASRPAGTPHQPQHF.

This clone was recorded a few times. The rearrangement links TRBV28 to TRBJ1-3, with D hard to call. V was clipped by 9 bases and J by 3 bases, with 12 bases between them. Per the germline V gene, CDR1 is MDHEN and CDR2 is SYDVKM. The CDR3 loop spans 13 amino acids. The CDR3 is CASNKGDGNTIYF. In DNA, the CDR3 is TGTGCCAGTAACAAGGGCGATGGAAACACCATATATTTT. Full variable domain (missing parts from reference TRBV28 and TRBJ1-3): DVKVTQSSRYLVKRTGEKVFLECVQDMDHENMFWYRQDPGLGLRLIYFSYDVKMKEKGDIPEGYSVSREKKERFSLILESASTNQTSMYLCASNKGDGNTIYFGEGSWLTVV.

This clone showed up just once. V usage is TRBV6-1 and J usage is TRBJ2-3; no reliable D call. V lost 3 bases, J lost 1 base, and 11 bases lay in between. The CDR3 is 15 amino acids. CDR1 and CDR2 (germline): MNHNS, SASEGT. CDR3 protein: CASSDSYKGTDTQYF. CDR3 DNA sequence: TGTGCCAGCAGTGATTCGTATAAGGGCACAGATACGCAGTATTTT.

DNA for the CDR3: TGTGCCAGCAGCTTAGGACTGTTCACAGATACGCAGTATTTT. Its translation: CASSLGLFTDTQYF. J is TRBJ2-3 and V is TRBV7-2; D is unclear. This CDR3 region has 14 residues. V lost 1 base and J 2 bases, leaving 7 bases between the germline ends. Germline lookup yields CDR1 SGHTA and CDR2 FQGNSA. The complete variable domain, with remaining parts taken from reference TRBV7-2 and TRBJ2-3, reads GAGVSQSPSNKVTEKGKDVELRCDPISGHTALYWYRQSLGQGLEFLIYFQGNSAPDKSGLPSDRFSAERTGGSVSTLTIQRTQQEDSAVYLCASSLGLFTDTQYFGPGTRLTVL.

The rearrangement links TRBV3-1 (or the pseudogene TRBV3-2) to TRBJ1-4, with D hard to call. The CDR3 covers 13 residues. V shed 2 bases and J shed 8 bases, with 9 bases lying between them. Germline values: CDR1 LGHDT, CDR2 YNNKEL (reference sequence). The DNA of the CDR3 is TGTGCCAGCAGCCAACTAGCGGGGGAAAAACTGTTTTTT. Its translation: CASSQLAGEKLFF.

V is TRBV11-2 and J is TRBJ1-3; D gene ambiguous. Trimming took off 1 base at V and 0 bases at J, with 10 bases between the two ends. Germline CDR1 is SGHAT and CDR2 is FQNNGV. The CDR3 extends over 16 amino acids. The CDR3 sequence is CASSLVPDRSGNTIYF. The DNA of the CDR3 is TGTGCCAGCAGCTTAGTCCCGGACCGCTCTGGAAACACCATATATTTT.

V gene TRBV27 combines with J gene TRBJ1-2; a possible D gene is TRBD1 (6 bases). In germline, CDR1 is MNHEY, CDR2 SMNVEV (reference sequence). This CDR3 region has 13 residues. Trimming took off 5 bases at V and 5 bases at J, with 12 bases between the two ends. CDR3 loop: CASSTQGLYGYTF. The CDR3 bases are TGTGCCAGCAGTACCCAGGGGTTGTATGGCTACACCTTC.

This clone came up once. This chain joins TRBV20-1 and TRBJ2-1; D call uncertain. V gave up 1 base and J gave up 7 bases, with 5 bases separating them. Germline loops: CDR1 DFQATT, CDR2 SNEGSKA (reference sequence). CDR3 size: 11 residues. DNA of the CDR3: TGCAGTGCTAGAGGGCAAAATGAGCAGTTCTTC. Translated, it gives CSARGQNEQFF.

The CDR3 DNA follows: TGTGCCAGCAGCTTAGTTGGGGAGGGAAGCGAAAACATTCAGTACTTC. As protein: CASSLVGEGSENIQYF. The chain carries TRBV7-2 and TRBJ2-4, with TRBD2 matching over 7 bases. J lost 5 bases, V lost 1 base, and 8 bases had no gene match. The germline gives CDR1 SGHTA, CDR2 FQGNSA. The CDR3 loop spans 16 amino acids.

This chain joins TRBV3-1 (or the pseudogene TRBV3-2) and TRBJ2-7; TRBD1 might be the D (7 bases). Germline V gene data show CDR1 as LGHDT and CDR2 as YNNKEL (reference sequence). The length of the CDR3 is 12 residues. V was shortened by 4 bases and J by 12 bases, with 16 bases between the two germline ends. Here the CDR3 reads CASSPAGGSRYF. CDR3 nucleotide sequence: TGTGCCAGCAGCCCGGCAGGGGGGAGTCGGTACTTC.

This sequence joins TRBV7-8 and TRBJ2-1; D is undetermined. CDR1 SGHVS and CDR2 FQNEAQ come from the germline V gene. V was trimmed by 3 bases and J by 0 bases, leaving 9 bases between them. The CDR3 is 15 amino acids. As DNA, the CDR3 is TGTGCCAGCAGCTTTAGAAAAAGCTCCTACAATGAGCAGTTCTTC. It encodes CASSFRKSSYNEQFF.

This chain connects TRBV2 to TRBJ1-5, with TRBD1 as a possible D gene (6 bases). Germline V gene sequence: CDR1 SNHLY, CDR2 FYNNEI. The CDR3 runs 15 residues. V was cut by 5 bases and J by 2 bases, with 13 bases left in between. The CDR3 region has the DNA TGTGCCAGCAGTTTCGGGGGGGCGCGCAATCAGCCCCAGCATTTT. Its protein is CASSFGGARNQPQHF.

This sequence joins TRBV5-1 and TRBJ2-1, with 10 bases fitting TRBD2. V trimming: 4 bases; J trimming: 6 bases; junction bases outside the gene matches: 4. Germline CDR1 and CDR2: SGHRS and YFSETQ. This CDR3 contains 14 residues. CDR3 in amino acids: CASSPSGGRNEQFF. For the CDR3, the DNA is TGCGCCAGCAGCCCTAGCGGGGGCCGCAATGAGCAGTTCTTC.